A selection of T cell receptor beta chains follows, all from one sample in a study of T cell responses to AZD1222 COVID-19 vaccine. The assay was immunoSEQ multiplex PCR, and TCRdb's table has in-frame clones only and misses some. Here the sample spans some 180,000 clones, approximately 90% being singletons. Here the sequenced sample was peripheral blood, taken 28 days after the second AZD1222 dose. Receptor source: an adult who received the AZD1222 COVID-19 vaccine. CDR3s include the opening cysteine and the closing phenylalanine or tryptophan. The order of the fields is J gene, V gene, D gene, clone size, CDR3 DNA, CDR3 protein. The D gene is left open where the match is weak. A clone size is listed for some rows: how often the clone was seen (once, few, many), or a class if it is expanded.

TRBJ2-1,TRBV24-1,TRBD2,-,TGTGCCACCAGTGATACTAGCGGGAGCAGCTACAATGAGCAGTTCTTC,CATSDTSGSSYNEQFF
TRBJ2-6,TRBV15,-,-,TGTGCCACCCGCGATTATTCTGGGGCCAACGTCCTGACTTTC,CATRDYSGANVLTF
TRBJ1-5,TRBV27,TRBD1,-,TGTGCCAGCACCCGTACCGGACAGGGGAGCAATCAGCCCCAGCATTTT,CASTRTGQGSNQPQHF
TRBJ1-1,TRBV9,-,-,TGTGCCAGCAGCGCTTCGCCGACAGTCAGGAACACTGAAGCTTTCTTT,CASSASPTVRNTEAFF
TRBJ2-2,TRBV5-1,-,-,TGCGCCAGCAGCTTGACGCAGGGAAGGACCGGGGAGCTGTTTTTT,CASSLTQGRTGELFF
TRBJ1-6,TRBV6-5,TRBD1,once,TGTGCCAGCAGCCGGGACAGAATGAATAATTCACCCCTCCACTTT,CASSRDRMNNSPLHF
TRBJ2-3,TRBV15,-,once,TGTGCCACCAGTAGGGGCGGGGCTAGCACAGATACGCAGTATTTT,CATSRGGASTDTQYF
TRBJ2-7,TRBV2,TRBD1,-,TGTGCCAGCAGTCCAGGACAGGGGGCATCCTACGAGCAGTACTTC,CASSPGQGASYEQYF
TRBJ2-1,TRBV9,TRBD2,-,TGTGCCAGCAGCGATGGGACTAGCGGGAGTTGGGGCAATGAGCAGTTCTTC,CASSDGTSGSWGNEQFF
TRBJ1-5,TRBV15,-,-,TGTGCCACCAGCAGAGAGGGCCCTGGGCAGCCCCAGCATTTT,CATSREGPGQPQHF
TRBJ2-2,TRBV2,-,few,TGTGCCAGCAAGGTGGAGAACACCGGGGAGCTGTTTTTT,CASKVENTGELFF
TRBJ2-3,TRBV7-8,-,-,TGTGCCAGCAGCCCAGCACAGTTCACAGATACGCAGTATTTT,CASSPAQFTDTQYF
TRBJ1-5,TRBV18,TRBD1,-,TGTGCCAGCTCCCGACAGGGGTATCAGCCCCAGCATTTT,CASSRQGYQPQHF
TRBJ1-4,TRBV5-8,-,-,TGTGCCAGCAGCCAGCGTAGGTGGGAAAAACTGTTTTTT,CASSQRRWEKLFF
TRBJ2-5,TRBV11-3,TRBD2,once,TGTGCCAGCAGCTTAGAAGCCAGCGGGGGGACCTACCAAGAGACCCAGTACTTC,CASSLEASGGTYQETQYF
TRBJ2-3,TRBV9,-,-,TGTGCCAGCAGCGGCAGGGTCCCAGATACGCAGTATTTT,CASSGRVPDTQYF
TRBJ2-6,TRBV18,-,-,TGTGCCAGCTCACCAGCAGGGGAGTCCTCTGGGGCCAACGTCCTGACTTTC,CASSPAGESSGANVLTF
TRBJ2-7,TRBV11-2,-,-,TGTGCCAGCAGCTTAGGCGTTTCATACGAGCAGTACTTC,CASSLGVSYEQYF
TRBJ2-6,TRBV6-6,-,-,TGTGCCAGCAGTCCTCAATTGGGTAGCTCTGGGGCCAACGTCCTGACTTTC,CASSPQLGSSGANVLTF
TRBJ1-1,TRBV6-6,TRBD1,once,TGTGCCAGCAGTTGGACAGGGGGAGTTGAAGCTTTCTTT,CASSWTGGVEAFF
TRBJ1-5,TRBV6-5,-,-,TGTGCCAGCAGTTACCTTTCCCCGCCTAATCAGCCCCAGCATTTT,CASSYLSPPNQPQHF
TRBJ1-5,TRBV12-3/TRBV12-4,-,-,TGTGCCAGCAGTTTCCGCGCGAATCAGCCCCAGCATTTT,CASSFRANQPQHF
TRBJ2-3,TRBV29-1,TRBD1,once,TGCAGCGTCGGACAGGCCATCAGCACAGATACGCAGTATTTT,CSVGQAISTDTQYF
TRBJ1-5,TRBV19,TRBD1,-,TGTGCCAGTAGTATAACAGGGGTTGGATTACAGCCCCAGCATTTT,CASSITGVGLQPQHF
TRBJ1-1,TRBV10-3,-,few,TGTGCCATCAGTGACCGGGGTACTGAAGCTTTCTTT,CAISDRGTEAFF
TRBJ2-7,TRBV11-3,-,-,TGTGCCAGCAGCTTAGGAGAGGGGCCGCTTTACGAGCAGTACTTC,CASSLGEGPLYEQYF
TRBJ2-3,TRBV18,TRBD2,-,TGTGCCAGCTCACCCGGACTAGCTTCACGCACAGATACGCAGTATTTT,CASSPGLASRTDTQYF
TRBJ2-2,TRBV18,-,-,TGTGCCAGCTCACCCCAGGGGGGGACGAACACCGGGGAGCTGTTTTTT,CASSPQGGTNTGELFF
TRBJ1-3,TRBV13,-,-,TGTGCCAGCAGTTCTACTAGGAGGGACACCATATATTTT,CASSSTRRDTIYF
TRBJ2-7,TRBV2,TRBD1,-,TGTGCCATATACAGGGGGGACTCCTACGAGCAGTACTTC,CAIYRGDSYEQYF
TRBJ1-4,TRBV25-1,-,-,TGTGCCAGCAGCGGGGTCGGGCCAACTAATGAAAAACTGTTTTTT,CASSGVGPTNEKLFF
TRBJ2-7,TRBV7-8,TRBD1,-,TGTGCCAGCAGCCAGGACAGGGGTGTCTACGAGCAGTACTTC,CASSQDRGVYEQYF
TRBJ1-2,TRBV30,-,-,TGTGCCTGGAGTGTGAGGAACACGGCTAACTATGGCTACACCTTC,CAWSVRNTANYGYTF
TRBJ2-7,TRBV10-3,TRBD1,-,TGTGCCATCAGTGACATGGGACAGGTCTACGAGCAGTACTTC,CAISDMGQVYEQYF
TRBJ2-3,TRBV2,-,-,TGTGCCAGCAGACCCACGCGGGATACGCAGTATTTT,CASRPTRDTQYF
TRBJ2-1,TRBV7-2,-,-,TGTGCCAGCAGCTTAGTGGGTAAGGCTGTCGGTAATGAGCAGTTCTTC,CASSLVGKAVGNEQFF
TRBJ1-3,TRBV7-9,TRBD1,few,TGTGCCAGCAGCTTGACAGGGGCGGGAAACACCATATATTTT,CASSLTGAGNTIYF
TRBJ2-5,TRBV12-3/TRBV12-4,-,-,TGTGCCAGCACCGTCCTGGCGGGACAGACCCAGTACTTC,CASTVLAGQTQYF
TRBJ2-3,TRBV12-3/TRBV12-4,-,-,TGTGCCAGCAACTTTATAAGGACAGATACGCAGTATTTT,CASNFIRTDTQYF
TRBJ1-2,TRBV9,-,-,TGTGCCAGCAGCGCCCAAACTTGGTTGGGTGGCTACACCTTC,CASSAQTWLGGYTF
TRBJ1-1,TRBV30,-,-,TGTGCCTGGAGTGTAGGCAGGGCCCAGAGGGCTGAAGCTTTCTTT,CAWSVGRAQRAEAFF
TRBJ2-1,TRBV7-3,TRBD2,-,TGTGCCAGCAGCCCTAGCGGGGGGGCCAATGAGCAGTTCTTC,CASSPSGGANEQFF
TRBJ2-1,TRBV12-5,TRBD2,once,TGTGCTAGTGGTTTAGGGGACTACTACAATGAGCAGTTCTTC,CASGLGDYYNEQFF
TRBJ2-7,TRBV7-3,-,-,TGTGCCAGCAGCCCGGGTCTCGGATCGACCTACGAGCAGTACTTC,CASSPGLGSTYEQYF
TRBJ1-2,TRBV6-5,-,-,TGTGCCAGCAGTCTACAGGGTGGATATGGCTACACCTTC,CASSLQGGYGYTF
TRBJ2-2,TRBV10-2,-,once,TGCGCCAGCACGTCCAGACCGAACACCGGGGAGCTGTTTTTT,CASTSRPNTGELFF
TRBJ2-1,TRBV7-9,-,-,TGTGCCAGCGGAACTTTAGACAGGGACTTCTACAATGAGCAGTTCTTC,CASGTLDRDFYNEQFF
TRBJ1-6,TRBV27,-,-,TGTGCCAGCACCAAGGGTTGGGCACCCCTCCACTTT,CASTKGWAPLHF
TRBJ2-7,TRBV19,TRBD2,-,TGTGCCAGTAGGTTAGCGGGAGGAGCCTACGAGCAGTACTTC,CASRLAGGAYEQYF
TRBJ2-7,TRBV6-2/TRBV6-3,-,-,TGTGCCAGCAGTTATTCTATTATGGGGGTCTACGAGCAGTACTTC,CASSYSIMGVYEQYF
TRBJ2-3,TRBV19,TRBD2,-,TGTGCCAGTACTAGCGGGAGGGCTACGGGCACAGATACGCAGTATTTT,CASTSGRATGTDTQYF
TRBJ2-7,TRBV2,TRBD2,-,TGTGCCAGCAGCGGGACTAGCGGGGCGAATTCCTACGAGCAGTACTTC,CASSGTSGANSYEQYF
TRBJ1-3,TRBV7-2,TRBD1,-,TGTGCCAGCAGCTTATGGGACAGGGCCACCTCTGGAAACACCATATATTTT,CASSLWDRATSGNTIYF
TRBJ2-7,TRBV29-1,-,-,TGCAGCGTTGCCCCCCATCTTCAGCCCTACGAGCAGTACTTC,CSVAPHLQPYEQYF
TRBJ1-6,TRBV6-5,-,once,TGTGCCAGCAGTTACTCGAAGCAGGTGCGATCACCCCTCCACTTT,CASSYSKQVRSPLHF